The present TCR beta chain was sequenced within a study of breast tumors, draining lymph nodes, adjacent tissues. Study-wide results and limits: Tumor repertoires ranked between lymph nodes and nontumor tissue in diversity, with V and J gene preferences. Tumor and nontumor repertoires were significantly more similar in luminal-like than in basal-like breast cancer. Data only fit, rather than demonstrated, lymph node origin of most tumor T cells.

Germline V gene data show CDR1 as MNHNS and CDR2 as SASEGT. This CDR3 has 15 residues. V gave up 6 bases and J gave up 0 bases, with 12 bases separating them. Samples came from axillary lymph nodes draining the breast cancer. TCRdb analysed the multiplex PCR reads with MiXCR anew, one entry per CDR3 protein. The table lists about 150,000 distinct CDR3 sequences, approximately 20% of them singletons. This clonotype was observed many times. Its antigen is not identified. The rearrangement uses TRBV6-1 and TRBJ1-5; no clear D gene. This TCR was sampled from a female donor with breast cancer. Some clones in this sample may be carry-over from other donors' samples. The specimen sequenced was axillary lymph node tissue. CDR3 nucleotide sequence: TGTGCCAGCAGGGCTCCAGACGGTAGCAATCAGCCCCAGCATTTT. Residues: CASRAPDGSNQPQHF.